Listed below are T cell receptor beta chains from one sample, sequenced in a study of memory CD4+ T cells and cytomegalovirus serostatus. The assay was immunoSEQ multiplex PCR, and TCRdb's table has in-frame clones only and misses some. This table holds 35,000 to 50,000 clones, 79% found once. Sequences were obtained from memory CD4+ T cells from blood. The source is an adult in good health and CMV-seronegative. The CDR3 runs from the conserved cysteine through the conserved F or W. The D gene is left open where the match is weak. Expanded clones get a size class; other rows say once, few or many, or leave the size out.

J: TRBJ2-7; D: .; size: few; V: TRBV27; DNA: TGTGCCAGCAGTGCCTACAGGGACGAGCAGTACTTC; CDR3: CASSAYRDEQYF
J: TRBJ1-3; D: .; size: .; V: TRBV18; DNA: TGTGCCAGCTCATCGGACAGCTCTGGAAACACCATATATTTT; CDR3: CASSSDSSGNTIYF
J: TRBJ1-2; D: .; size: few; V: TRBV10-3; DNA: TGTGCCATCAGTGAGTCTCCAGGGACCGGCTATGGCTACACCTTC; CDR3: CAISESPGTGYGYTF
J: TRBJ1-1; D: .; size: once; V: TRBV25-1; DNA: TGTGCCAGCAGTGACCACAGGGCGGGGAACACTGAAGCTTTCTTT; CDR3: CASSDHRAGNTEAFF
J: TRBJ2-2; D: .; size: few; V: TRBV7-2; DNA: TGTGCCAGCAGGAGGTCCGGGTCGAACACCGGGGAGCTGTTTTTT; CDR3: CASRRSGSNTGELFF
J: TRBJ2-5; D: .; size: .; V: TRBV2; DNA: TGTGCCAGCAGTGAGGAGCAGTCAGAGACCCAGTACTTC; CDR3: CASSEEQSETQYF
J: TRBJ1-1; D: .; size: .; V: TRBV10-3; DNA: TGTGCCATCAGTGAACCTAACATGAACACTGAAGCTTTCTTT; CDR3: CAISEPNMNTEAFF
J: TRBJ2-5; D: .; size: .; V: TRBV20-1; DNA: TGCAGTGCTAGCGGCCTCGAGACCCAGTACTTC; CDR3: CSASGLETQYF
J: TRBJ2-7; D: .; size: medium-sized; V: TRBV2; DNA: TGTGCCAGCAACGAGGGGTTCGACGAGCAGTACTTC; CDR3: CASNEGFDEQYF
J: TRBJ1-5; D: .; size: once; V: TRBV5-1; DNA: TGCGCCAGCAGCTTGGTCCCGGATCAGCCCCAGCATTTT; CDR3: CASSLVPDQPQHF
J: TRBJ2-5; D: .; size: few; V: TRBV18; DNA: TGTGCCAGCTCACCACCCGCGGAGTTTCAAGAGACCCAGTACTTC; CDR3: CASSPPAEFQETQYF
J: TRBJ1-1; D: .; size: .; V: TRBV6-5; DNA: TGTGCCAGCAGTTACTCGCGTAATTGGGGAGCTTTCTTT; CDR3: CASSYSRNWGAFF
J: TRBJ2-3; D: .; size: .; V: TRBV6-1; DNA: TGTGCCAGCAGCGCTAGCACAGATACGCAGTATTTT; CDR3: CASSASTDTQYF
J: TRBJ2-5; D: .; size: .; V: TRBV5-1; DNA: TGCGCCAGCAGCTTGCAAGGCTGGGAGACCCAGTACTTC; CDR3: CASSLQGWETQYF
J: TRBJ1-1; D: .; size: .; V: TRBV12-5; DNA: TGTGCTAGTGGTTTCGTCCTAGGGAACACTGAAGCTTTCTTT; CDR3: CASGFVLGNTEAFF
J: TRBJ2-1; D: TRBD2; size: .; V: TRBV6-1; DNA: TGTGCCAGCAGCCCCGGACTAGCGGGAGTAGGATTCTTC; CDR3: CASSPGLAGVGFF
J: TRBJ1-6; D: TRBD1; size: .; V: TRBV18; DNA: TGTGCCAGCTCACCGGACAGGGAAAGGAGGAGATCACCCCTCCACTTT; CDR3: CASSPDRERRRSPLHF
J: TRBJ1-2; D: .; size: .; V: TRBV14; DNA: TGTGCCAGCAGCCTCCAGACAGGAGCTTATGGCTACACCTTC; CDR3: CASSLQTGAYGYTF
J: TRBJ2-3; D: .; size: .; V: TRBV6-1; DNA: TGTGCCAGCACCTTTGATCGGAGGGATACGCAGTATTTT; CDR3: CASTFDRRDTQYF
J: TRBJ1-3; D: .; size: .; V: TRBV21-1; DNA: TGTGCCAGCAGCAAAAGGGGGGGGGTCCACCTGGAGAAACAACCAAACACCATATATTTT; CDR3: CASSKRGGVHLEKQPNTIYF
J: TRBJ2-5; D: .; size: few; V: TRBV7-7; DNA: TGTGCCAGCAGCGTCAGGGTGCGGGAGACCCAGTACTTC; CDR3: CASSVRVRETQYF
J: TRBJ1-1; D: TRBD1; size: medium-sized; V: TRBV5-4; DNA: TGTGCCAGCAGGTTCGACAGGGCCAGCACTGAAGCTTTCTTT; CDR3: CASRFDRASTEAFF
J: TRBJ2-4; D: TRBD1; size: .; V: TRBV5-4; DNA: TGTGCCAGCAGCTTGGGCCAGGGGGACATTCAGTACTTC; CDR3: CASSLGQGDIQYF
J: TRBJ2-7; D: .; size: .; V: TRBV18; DNA: TGTGCCAGCTCACCACCGAGTAGCTCACACGAGCAGTACTTC; CDR3: CASSPPSSSHEQYF
J: TRBJ2-1; D: TRBD2; size: .; V: TRBV4-1; DNA: TGCGCCAGCACCCCCCTCCGGACTAGTTCCTACAATGAGCAGTTCTTC; CDR3: CASTPLRTSSYNEQFF
J: TRBJ1-3; D: TRBD1; size: few; V: TRBV7-9; DNA: TGTGCCAGCAGCACGGACAGGGGCTCTGGAAACACCATATATTTT; CDR3: CASSTDRGSGNTIYF
J: TRBJ1-3; D: .; size: .; V: TRBV5-6; DNA: TGTGCCAGCAGCCGACTAGACATTCAATCTGGAAACACCATATATTTT; CDR3: CASSRLDIQSGNTIYF
J: TRBJ2-5; D: TRBD1; size: .; V: TRBV7-2; DNA: TGTGCCAGCAGAGCGAAGACCGGGACAGGGGTCGAGACCCAGTACTTC; CDR3: CASRAKTGTGVETQYF
J: TRBJ1-1; D: .; size: .; V: TRBV19; DNA: TGTGCCAGTAGTATACTCCGGGATGCGGACACTGAAGCTTTCTTT; CDR3: CASSILRDADTEAFF
J: TRBJ1-1; D: .; size: .; V: TRBV5-4; DNA: TGTGCCAGCAGCTTGGGGGGGGGAAGGAGGTCTGAAGCTTTCTTT; CDR3: CASSLGGGRRSEAFF
J: TRBJ2-1; D: TRBD2; size: .; V: TRBV4-2; DNA: TGTGCCAGCAGCAGCGCTAGCGGGAACTACAATGAGCAGTTCTTC; CDR3: CASSSASGNYNEQFF
J: TRBJ2-7; D: .; size: .; V: TRBV18; DNA: TGTGCCAGCTCGGTCCTCCGGGCCCTCAGGACCTACGAGCAGTACTTC; CDR3: CASSVLRALRTYEQYF
J: TRBJ1-5; D: .; size: .; V: TRBV27; DNA: TGTGCCAGCAGTGTTGCAGGGGATTGGCAGCCCCAGCATTTT; CDR3: CASSVAGDWQPQHF
J: TRBJ2-7; D: .; size: .; V: TRBV5-6; DNA: TGTGCCAGCAGCTTACGGCCGGGGGCCTCCTACGAGCAGTACTTC; CDR3: CASSLRPGASYEQYF
J: TRBJ2-5; D: .; size: .; V: TRBV18; DNA: TGTGCCAGCTCACCGGGCTCAGGGGTTCAAGAGACCCAGTACTTC; CDR3: CASSPGSGVQETQYF
J: TRBJ2-7; D: .; size: .; V: TRBV6-1; DNA: TGTGCCAGCAAGGCCCGGGAGCAGTACTTC; CDR3: CASKAREQYF
J: TRBJ2-5; D: TRBD2; size: .; V: TRBV10-2; DNA: TGCGCCAGCAGTGAGTTAGGGCGGGGGTACCAAGAGACCCAGTACTTC; CDR3: CASSELGRGYQETQYF
J: TRBJ2-7; D: TRBD2; size: .; V: TRBV7-2; DNA: TGTGCCAGCAGCTTGGCGGGGGGGATCCACGAGCAGTACTTC; CDR3: CASSLAGGIHEQYF
J: TRBJ2-1; D: TRBD2; size: few; V: TRBV30; DNA: TGTGCCTGGAGTCGGACTAGCGTCGGTGAGCAGTTCTTC; CDR3: CAWSRTSVGEQFF
J: TRBJ2-1; D: .; size: .; V: TRBV6-5; DNA: TGTGCCAGCAGTTATACCCGATACAATGAGCAGTTCTTC; CDR3: CASSYTRYNEQFF
J: TRBJ1-1; D: .; size: once; V: TRBV7-9; DNA: TGTGCCAGCAGCTTAGCGCAGGGCACTGAAGCTTTCTTT; CDR3: CASSLAQGTEAFF
J: TRBJ1-2; D: .; size: medium-sized; V: TRBV29-1; DNA: TGCAGCGTCGGAGGAGGGGGGAGATCTAACTATGGCTACACCTTC; CDR3: CSVGGGGRSNYGYTF
J: TRBJ2-5; D: .; size: .; V: TRBV6-5; DNA: TGTGCCAGTAGTGGGAGCCGGGCCCAGTACTTC; CDR3: CASSGSRAQYF